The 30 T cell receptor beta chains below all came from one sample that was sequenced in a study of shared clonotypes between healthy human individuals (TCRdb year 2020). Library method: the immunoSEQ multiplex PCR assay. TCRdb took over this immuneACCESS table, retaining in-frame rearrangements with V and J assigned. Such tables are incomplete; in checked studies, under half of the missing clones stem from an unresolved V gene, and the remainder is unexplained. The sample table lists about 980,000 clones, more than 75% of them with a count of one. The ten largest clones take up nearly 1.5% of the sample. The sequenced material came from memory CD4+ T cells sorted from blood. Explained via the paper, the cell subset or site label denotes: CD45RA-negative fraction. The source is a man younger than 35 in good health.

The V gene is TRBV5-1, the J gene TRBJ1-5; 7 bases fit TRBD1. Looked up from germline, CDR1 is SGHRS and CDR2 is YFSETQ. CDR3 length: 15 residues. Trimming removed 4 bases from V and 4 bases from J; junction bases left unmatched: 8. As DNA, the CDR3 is TGCGCCAGCAGCGAGGATACAGGGGTTAATCAGCCCCAGCATTTT. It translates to CASSEDTGVNQPQHF.

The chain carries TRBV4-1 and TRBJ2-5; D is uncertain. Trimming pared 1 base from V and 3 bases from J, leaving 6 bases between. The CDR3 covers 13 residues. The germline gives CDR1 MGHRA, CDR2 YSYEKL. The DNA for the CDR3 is TGCGCCAGCAGCCAAGCTGTCAAAGAGACCCAGTACTTC. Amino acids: CASSQAVKETQYF.

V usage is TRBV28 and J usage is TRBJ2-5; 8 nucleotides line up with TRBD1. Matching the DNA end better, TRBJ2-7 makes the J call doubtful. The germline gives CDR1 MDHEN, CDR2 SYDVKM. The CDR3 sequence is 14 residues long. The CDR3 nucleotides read TGTGCCAGCACCTGGGGGGACAGGACCTACGAGCAGTACTTC. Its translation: CASTWGDRTYEQYF.

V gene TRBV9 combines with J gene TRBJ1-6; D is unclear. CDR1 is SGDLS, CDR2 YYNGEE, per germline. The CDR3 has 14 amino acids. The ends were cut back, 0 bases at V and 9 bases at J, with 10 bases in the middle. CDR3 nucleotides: TGTGCCAGCAGCGTAGCGGAGAGGAGTTCACCCCTCCACTTT. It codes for CASSVAERSSPLHF.

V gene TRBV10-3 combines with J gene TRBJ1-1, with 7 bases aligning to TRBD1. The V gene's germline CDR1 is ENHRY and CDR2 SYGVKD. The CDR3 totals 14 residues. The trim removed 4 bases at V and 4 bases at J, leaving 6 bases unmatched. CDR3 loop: CAISVKQGTTEAFF. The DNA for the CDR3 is TGTGCCATCAGTGTTAAACAGGGGACCACTGAAGCTTTCTTT.

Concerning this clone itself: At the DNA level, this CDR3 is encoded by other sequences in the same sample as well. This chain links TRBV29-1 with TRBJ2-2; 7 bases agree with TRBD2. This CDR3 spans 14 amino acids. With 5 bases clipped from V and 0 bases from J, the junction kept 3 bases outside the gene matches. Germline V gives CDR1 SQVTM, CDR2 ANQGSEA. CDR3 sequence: CSVRAGTNTGELFF. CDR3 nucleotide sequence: TGCAGCGTTCGAGCGGGGACGAACACCGGGGAGCTGTTTTTT.

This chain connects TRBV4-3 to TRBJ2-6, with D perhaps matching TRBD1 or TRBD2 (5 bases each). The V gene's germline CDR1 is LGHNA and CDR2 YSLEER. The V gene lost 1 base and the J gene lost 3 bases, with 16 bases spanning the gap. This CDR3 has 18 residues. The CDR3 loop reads CASSQALGPLGGANVLTF. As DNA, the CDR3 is TGCGCCAGCAGCCAAGCCCTGGGACCTCTAGGTGGGGCCAACGTCCTGACTTTC.

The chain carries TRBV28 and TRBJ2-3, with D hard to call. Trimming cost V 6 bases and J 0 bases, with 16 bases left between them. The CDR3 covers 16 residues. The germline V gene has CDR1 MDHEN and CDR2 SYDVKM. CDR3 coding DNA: TGTGCCAGCAGATCAACCCCCCCGAGGAGCACAGATACGCAGTATTTT. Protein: CASRSTPPRSTDTQYF.

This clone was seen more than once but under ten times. CDR3 DNA sequence: TGTGCCAGCAGCGTTTACAGGGCGGATACGCAGTATTTT. This codes for CASSVYRADTQYF. The chain joins TRBV5-4 to TRBJ2-3, with D tentatively TRBD1 (6 bases). Germline V gives CDR1 SGHNT, CDR2 YYREEE (reference sequence). V lost 4 bases and J 6 bases, leaving 12 bases between the germline ends. This CDR3 has 13 residues.

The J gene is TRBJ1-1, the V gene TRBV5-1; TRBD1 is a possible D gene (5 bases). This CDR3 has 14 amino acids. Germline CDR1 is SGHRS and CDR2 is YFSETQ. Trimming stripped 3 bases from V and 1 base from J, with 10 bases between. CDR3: CASSSTTANTEAFF. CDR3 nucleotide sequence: TGCGCCAGCAGCTCCACGACAGCGAACACTGAAGCTTTCTTT.

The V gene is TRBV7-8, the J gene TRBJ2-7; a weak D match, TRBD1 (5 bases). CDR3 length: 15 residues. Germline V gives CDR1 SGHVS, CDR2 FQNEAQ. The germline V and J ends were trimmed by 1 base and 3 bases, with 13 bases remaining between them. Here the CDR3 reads CASSLVGARSYEQYF. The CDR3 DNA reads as TGTGCCAGCAGCTTAGTTGGGGCCAGGAGCTACGAGCAGTACTTC.

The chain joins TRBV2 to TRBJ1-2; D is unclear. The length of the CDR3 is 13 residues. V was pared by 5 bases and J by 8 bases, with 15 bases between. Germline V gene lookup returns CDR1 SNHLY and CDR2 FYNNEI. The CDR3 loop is CASSFGPSRGYTF. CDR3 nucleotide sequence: TGTGCCAGCAGTTTCGGTCCTTCAAGGGGCTACACCTTC.

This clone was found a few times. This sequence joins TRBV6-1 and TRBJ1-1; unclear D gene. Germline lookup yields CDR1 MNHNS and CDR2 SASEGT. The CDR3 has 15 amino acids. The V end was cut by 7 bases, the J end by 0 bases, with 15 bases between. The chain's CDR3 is CASMWNQYMNTEAFF. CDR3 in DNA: TGTGCCAGCATGTGGAACCAATACATGAACACTGAAGCTTTCTTT.

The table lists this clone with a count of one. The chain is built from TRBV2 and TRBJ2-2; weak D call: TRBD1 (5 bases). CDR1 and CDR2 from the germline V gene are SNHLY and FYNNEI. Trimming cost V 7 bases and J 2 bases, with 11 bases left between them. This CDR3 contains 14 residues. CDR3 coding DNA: TGTGCCAGCATCTGGACACCCAACACCGGGGAGCTGTTTTTT. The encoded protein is CASIWTPNTGELFF.

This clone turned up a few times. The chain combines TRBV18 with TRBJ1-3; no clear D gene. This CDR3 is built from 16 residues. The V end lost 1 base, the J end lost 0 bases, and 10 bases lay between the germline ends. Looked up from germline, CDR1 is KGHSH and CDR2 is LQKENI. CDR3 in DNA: TGTGCCAGCTCACCACGAGTGATGGTCTCTGGAAACACCATATATTTT. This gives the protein CASSPRVMVSGNTIYF.

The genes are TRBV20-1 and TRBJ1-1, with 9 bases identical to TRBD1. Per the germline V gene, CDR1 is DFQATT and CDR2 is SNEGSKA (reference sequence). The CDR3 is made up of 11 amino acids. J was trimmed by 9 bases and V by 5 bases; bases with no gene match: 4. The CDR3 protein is CSARGQGQAFF. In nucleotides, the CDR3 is TGCAGTGCTCGCGGACAGGGGCAAGCTTTCTTT.

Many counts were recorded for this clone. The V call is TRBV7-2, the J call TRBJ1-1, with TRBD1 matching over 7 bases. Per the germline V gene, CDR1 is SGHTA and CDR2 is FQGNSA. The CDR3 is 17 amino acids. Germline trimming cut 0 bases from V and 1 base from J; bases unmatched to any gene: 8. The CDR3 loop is CASSLAWWGTENTEAFF. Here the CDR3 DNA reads TGTGCCAGCAGCTTAGCGTGGTGGGGGACAGAGAACACTGAAGCTTTCTTT.

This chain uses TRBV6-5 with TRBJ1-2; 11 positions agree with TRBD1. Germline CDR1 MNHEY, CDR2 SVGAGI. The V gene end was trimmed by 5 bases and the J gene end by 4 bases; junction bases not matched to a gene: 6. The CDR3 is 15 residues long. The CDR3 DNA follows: TGTGCCAGCAGTCGGGGGGACAGGGGGGTCTATGGCTACACCTTC. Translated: CASSRGDRGVYGYTF.

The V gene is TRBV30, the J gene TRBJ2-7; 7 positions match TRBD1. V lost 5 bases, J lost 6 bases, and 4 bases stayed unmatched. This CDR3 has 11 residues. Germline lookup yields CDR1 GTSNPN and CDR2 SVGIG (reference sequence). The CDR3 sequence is CAWRDSFEQYF. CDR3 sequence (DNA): TGTGCCTGGCGGGACAGTTTCGAGCAGTACTTC.

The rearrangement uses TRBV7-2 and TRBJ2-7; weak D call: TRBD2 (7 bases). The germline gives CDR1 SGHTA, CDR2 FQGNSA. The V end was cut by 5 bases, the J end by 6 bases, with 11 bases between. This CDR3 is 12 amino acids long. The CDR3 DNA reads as TGTGCCAGCAGCCGAAGGGGGGGCGAGCAGTACTTC. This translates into CASSRRGGEQYF. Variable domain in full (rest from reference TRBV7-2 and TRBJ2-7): GAGVSQSPSNKVTEKGKDVELRCDPISGHTALYWYRQSLGQGLEFLIYFQGNSAPDKSGLPSDRFSAERTGGSVSTLTIQRTQQEDSAVYLCASSRRGGEQYFGPGTRLTVT.

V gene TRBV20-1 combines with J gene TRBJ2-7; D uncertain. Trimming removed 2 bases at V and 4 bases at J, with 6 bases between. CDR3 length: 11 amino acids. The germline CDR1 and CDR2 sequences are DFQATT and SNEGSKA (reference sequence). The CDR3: CSARWGYEQYF. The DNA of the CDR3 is TGCAGTGCTAGATGGGGTTACGAGCAGTACTTC.

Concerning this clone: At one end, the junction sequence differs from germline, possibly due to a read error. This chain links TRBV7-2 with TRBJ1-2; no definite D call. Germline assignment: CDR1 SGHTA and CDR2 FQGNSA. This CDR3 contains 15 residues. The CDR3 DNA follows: TGTGCCAGCAGCCCCGGATTGGGCGACACGTATTTAGTAGGCTTC. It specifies CASSPGLGDTYLVGF. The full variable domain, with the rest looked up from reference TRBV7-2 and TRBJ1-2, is GAGVSQSPSNKVTEKGKDVELRCDPISGHTALYWYRQSLGQGLEFLIYFQGNSAPDKSGLPSDRFSAERTGGSVSTLTIQRTQQEDSAVYLCASSPGLGDTYLVGFGSGTRLTVV.

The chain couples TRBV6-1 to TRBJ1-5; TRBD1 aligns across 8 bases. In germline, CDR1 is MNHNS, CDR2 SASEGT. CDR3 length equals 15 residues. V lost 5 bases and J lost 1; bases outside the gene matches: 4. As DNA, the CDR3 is TGTGCCAGCAGTCCGACAGGGGTGAGCAATCAGCCCCAGCATTTT. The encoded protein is CASSPTGVSNQPQHF.

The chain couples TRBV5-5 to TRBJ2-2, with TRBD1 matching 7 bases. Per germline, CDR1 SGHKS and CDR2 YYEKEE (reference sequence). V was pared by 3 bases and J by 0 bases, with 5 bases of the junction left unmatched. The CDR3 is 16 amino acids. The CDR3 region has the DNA TGTGCCAGCAGCTGGGGACAGTCCGCGAACACCGGGGAGCTGTTTTTT. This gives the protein CASSWGQSANTGELFF. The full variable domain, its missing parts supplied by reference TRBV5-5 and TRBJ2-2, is DAGVTQSPTHLIKTRGQQVTLRCSPISGHKSVSWYQQVLGQGPQFIFQYYEKEERGRGNFPDRFSARQFPNYSSELNVNALLLGDSALYLCASSWGQSANTGELFFGEGSRLTVL.

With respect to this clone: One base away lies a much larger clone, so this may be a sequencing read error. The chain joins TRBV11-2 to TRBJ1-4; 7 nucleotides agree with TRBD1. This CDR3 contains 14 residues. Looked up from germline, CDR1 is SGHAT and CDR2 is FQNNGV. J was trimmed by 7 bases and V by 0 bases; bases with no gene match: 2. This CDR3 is CASSLEGGGEKLFF. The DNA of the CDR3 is TGTGCCAGCAGCTTAGAAGGGGGCGGTGAAAAACTGTTTTTT.

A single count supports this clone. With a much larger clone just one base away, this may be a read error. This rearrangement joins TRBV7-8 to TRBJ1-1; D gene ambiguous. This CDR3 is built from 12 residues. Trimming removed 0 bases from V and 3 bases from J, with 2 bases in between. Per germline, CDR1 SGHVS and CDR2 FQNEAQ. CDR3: CASSLAHTEAFF. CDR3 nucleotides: TGTGCCAGCAGCTTAGCGCACACTGAAGCTTTCTTT. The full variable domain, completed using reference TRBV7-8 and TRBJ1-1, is GAGVSQSPRYKVAKRGQDVALRCDPISGHVSLFWYQQALGQGPEFLTYFQNEAQLDKSGLPSDRFFAERPEGSVSTLKIQRTQQEDSAVYLCASSLAHTEAFFGQGTRLTVV.

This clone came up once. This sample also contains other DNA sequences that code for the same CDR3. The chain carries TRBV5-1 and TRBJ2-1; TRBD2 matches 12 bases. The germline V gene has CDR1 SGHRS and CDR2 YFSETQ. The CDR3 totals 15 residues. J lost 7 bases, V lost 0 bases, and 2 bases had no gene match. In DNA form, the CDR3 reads TGCGCCAGCAGCTTGGGACTAGCGGGAGTGAATGAGCAGTTCTTC. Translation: CASSLGLAGVNEQFF. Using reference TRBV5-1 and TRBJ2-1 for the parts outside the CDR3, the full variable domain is KAGVTQTPRYLIKTRGQQVTLSCSPISGHRSVSWYQQTPGQGLQFLFEYFSETQRNKGNFPGRFSGRQFSNSRSEMNVSTLELGDSALYLCASSLGLAGVNEQFFGPGTRLTVL.

DNA of the CDR3: TGCGCCAGCAGCCTACAGGGGTCCGGTCGAGATACGCAGTATTTT. Its translation: CASSLQGSGRDTQYF. This chain joins TRBV5-1 and TRBJ2-3; TRBD1 aligns across 7 bases. The V gene's germline CDR1 is SGHRS and CDR2 YFSETQ. After removal of 4 bases from V and 5 bases from J, the junction contained 10 bases not matched to a gene. This CDR3 has 15 residues.

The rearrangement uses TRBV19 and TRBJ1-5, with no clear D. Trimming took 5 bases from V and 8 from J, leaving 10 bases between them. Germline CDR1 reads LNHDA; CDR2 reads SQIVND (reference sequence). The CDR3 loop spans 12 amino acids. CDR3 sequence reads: CASSSTREPQHF. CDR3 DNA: TGTGCCAGTAGTTCCACTCGGGAGCCCCAGCATTTT.

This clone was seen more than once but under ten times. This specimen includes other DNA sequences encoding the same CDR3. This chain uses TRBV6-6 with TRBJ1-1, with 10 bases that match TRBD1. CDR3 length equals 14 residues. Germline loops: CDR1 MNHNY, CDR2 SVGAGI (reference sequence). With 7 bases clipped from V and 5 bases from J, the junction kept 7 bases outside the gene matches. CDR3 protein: CASTPTGGNTEAFF. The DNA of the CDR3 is TGTGCCAGCACCCCGACAGGGGGCAATACTGAAGCTTTCTTT.